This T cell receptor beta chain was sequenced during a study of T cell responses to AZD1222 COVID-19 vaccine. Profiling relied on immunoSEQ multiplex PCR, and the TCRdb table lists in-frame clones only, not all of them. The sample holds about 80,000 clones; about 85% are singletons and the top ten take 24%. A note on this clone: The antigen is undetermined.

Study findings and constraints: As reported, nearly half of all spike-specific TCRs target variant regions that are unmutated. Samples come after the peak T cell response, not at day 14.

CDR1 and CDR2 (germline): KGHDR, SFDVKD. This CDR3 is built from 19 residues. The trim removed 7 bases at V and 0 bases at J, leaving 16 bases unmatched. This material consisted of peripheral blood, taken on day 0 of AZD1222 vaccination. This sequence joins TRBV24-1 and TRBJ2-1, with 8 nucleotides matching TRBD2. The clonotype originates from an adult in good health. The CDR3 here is CATSGPRFSGTPSYNEQFF. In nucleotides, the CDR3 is TGTGCCACCAGCGGCCCCCGCTTTAGCGGGACACCCTCCTACAATGAGCAGTTCTTC.